This T cell receptor (beta chain) was captured in a study of shared clonotypes between healthy human individuals. Study results and caveats: Sampling involved blood alone; tissue repertoires likely differ. Naive subsets generally exceeded memory subsets in estimated richness.

All donors were Caucasian adults living in Nashville, Tennessee. CD4+ cell separation produced CD45RA+ naive and CD45RA-negative memory subsets. Profiling relied on immunoSEQ multiplex PCR, and the TCRdb table lists in-frame clones only, not all of them. The profile shows 740,000 or so clones, approximately 73% of them singletons. Germline V gene lookup returns CDR1 MNHEY and CDR2 SMNVEV (reference sequence). V shed 5 bases and J shed 6 bases, with 20 bases lying between them. CDR3 length: 15 amino acids. This clone was observed a few times. Antigen: not known. This sequence originates from a woman aged 25-40 years in good health. V usage is TRBV27 and J usage is TRBJ2-7, with a tentative D call TRBD2 (6 bases). The sample comprised memory CD4+ T cells sorted from blood. Subset described: CD45RA-negative fraction. DNA of the CDR3: TGTGCCAGCAGTGACTCGGAGGGAGTCGCGCGCGAGCAGTACTTC. Translated, it gives CASSDSEGVAREQYF.